The 28 T cell receptor beta chains in this list originate from one sample, sequenced in a study of lymphopenia after photon versus proton radiotherapy (dated by TCRdb to between 2017 and 2020). Libraries came from the immunoSEQ multiplex PCR assay. In its TCRdb copy, this immuneACCESS table keeps in-frame sequences only and misses some clones. Where compared with another copy, unresolved V genes explain less than half of these, and the others have no known cause. Across this sample there are 45,000 to 65,000 clones, with around 82% seen only once. Of the sample, 29% is held by the ten largest clones. The material sequenced was peripheral blood, taken from a patient treated with photon-based radiotherapy. The receptors stem from a middle-aged man with gastric cancer.

The V gene is TRBV5-6, the J gene TRBJ2-5, with 8 positions matching TRBD1. Germline V CDR1 and CDR2: SGHDT, YYEEEE. The V and J ends lost 1 base and 1 base, in that order; junction bases with no gene match: 0. The CDR3 length is 14 residues. The CDR3 sequence: CASSLTGGQETQYF. In DNA, the CDR3 is TGTGCCAGCAGCTTGACAGGGGGCCAAGAGACCCAGTACTTC.

The V call is TRBV6-5, the J call TRBJ1-1; D is perhaps TRBD1 (5 bases). Germline loops: CDR1 MNHEY, CDR2 SVGAGI. CDR3 length: 13 residues. Trimming shortened V by 0 bases and J by 8 bases, and 10 bases separated the two germline ends. The CDR3 DNA follows: TGTGCCAGCAGTTACTCTGGGGGGAAGGAAGCTTTCTTT. Residues: CASSYSGGKEAFF.

In the case of this clone: This same CDR3 is encoded by further DNA sequences in the sample. The J gene is TRBJ1-1, the V gene TRBV27, with D possibly matching TRBD1 (6 bases). Germline V lookup: CDR1 MNHEY, CDR2 SMNVEV (reference sequence). The length of the CDR3 is 13 residues. Trimming cost V 3 bases and J 3 bases, with 8 bases left between them. In DNA form, the CDR3 reads TGTGCCAGCAGTTTTGAGGGGGACACTGAAGCTTTCTTT. This gives the protein CASSFEGDTEAFF.

J is TRBJ2-3 and V is TRBV28; D is ambiguous. The CDR3 totals 11 residues. V shed 5 bases and J shed 7 bases, with 7 bases lying between them. Germline V lookup: CDR1 MDHEN, CDR2 SYDVKM. The CDR3 bases are TGTGCCAGCAGTGCCCTGTATACGCAGTATTTT. As protein: CASSALYTQYF.

On this clone: This same CDR3 is encoded by further DNA sequences in the sample. The J gene is TRBJ2-7, the V gene TRBV14; maybe TRBD2 (5 bases). V lost 4 bases to trimming and J lost 7 bases, with 14 bases between them. The CDR3 has 13 residues. Germline V gene data show CDR1 as SGHDN and CDR2 as FVKESK. The CDR3 DNA reads as TGTGCCAGCAGCCTTGTTCGGACGGGGGAGCAGTACTTC. It is translated as CASSLVRTGEQYF.

The J gene is TRBJ2-7, the V gene TRBV7-1; D gene uncertain. TRBV7-1 belongs to the ORF category, with a function that is uncertain. With 4 bases removed from V and 6 bases from J, the gap between germline ends came to 13 bases. CDR3 size: 13 residues. The CDR3 protein is CASSLESGFEQYF. The CDR3 DNA reads TGTGCCAGCAGCTTAGAATCTGGGTTCGAGCAGTACTTC.

The CDR3 DNA follows: TGTGCCAGCAGCCCACGTGGCGGGAGTATGTACGAGCAGTACTTC. It codes for CASSPRGGSMYEQYF. This chain links TRBV7-2 with TRBJ2-7, with 7 bases lining up with TRBD2. The CDR3 length is 15 residues. The ends lost 5 bases at V and 4 bases at J; junction bases unmatched: 11. Looked up from germline, CDR1 is SGHTA and CDR2 is FQGNSA.

This chain connects TRBV29-1 to TRBJ2-3, with TRBD1 as a possible D gene (5 bases). The V gene's germline CDR1 is SQVTM and CDR2 ANQGSEA. The V gene lost 4 bases and the J gene lost 3 bases, with 20 bases spanning the gap. The CDR3 length is 16 residues. CDR3 in DNA: TGCAGCGTTGTCGGCTGGGGCGTTAGCCAGACAGATACGCAGTATTTT. Translating gives CSVVGWGVSQTDTQYF.

There are a few counts of this clone. V and J are TRBV10-2 and TRBJ1-2; 10 bases align to TRBD1. Trimming at V came to 1 base and at J to 8 bases, leaving 4 bases not matched to a gene. Germline V gene sequence: CDR1 WSHSY, CDR2 SAAADI. The CDR3 consists of 14 residues. The CDR3 loop is CASSEWGQGRGYTF. Here the CDR3 DNA reads TGCGCCAGCAGTGAGTGGGGACAGGGGAGAGGCTACACCTTC.

This clone was picked up one time. The gene calls are TRBV9 and TRBJ2-6, with D maybe TRBD1 (5 bases). This CDR3 region has 15 residues. Trimming left V 4 bases short and J 7 bases short, with 15 bases between. Germline V gene lookup returns CDR1 SGDLS and CDR2 YYNGEE. The CDR3 DNA is TGTGCCAGCAGCTCCTTGACAGATCCTGCCAACGTCCTGACTTTC. Its protein is CASSSLTDPANVLTF.

The V call is TRBV18, the J call TRBJ2-7; a possible D gene is TRBD1 (7 bases). Between the trimmed V and J ends, which lost 3 bases and 5 bases, there was a span of 14 bases. The CDR3 has 14 amino acids. The germline CDR1 and CDR2 sequences are KGHSH and LQKENI. CDR3 DNA sequence: TGTGCCAGCTCACCTGCAGGGGGGCAGGACGAGCAGTACTTC. Protein: CASSPAGGQDEQYF.

The CDR3 protein is CASRQGDLPNEQYF. The CDR3 DNA reads as TGTGCCAGCAGGCAGGGGGACCTCCCTAACGAGCAGTACTTC. The V gene is TRBV6-6, the J gene TRBJ2-7, with 7 bases fitting TRBD1. Unmatched junction bases numbered 10, after V lost 6 bases and J lost 5 bases. This CDR3 contains 14 residues. Germline-derived CDR1 and CDR2 are MNHNY and SVGAGI (reference sequence).

The chain uses TRBV5-5 and TRBJ1-1, with a weak D call TRBD1 (5 bases). The germline CDR1 and CDR2 sequences are SGHKS and YYEKEE (reference sequence). V dropped 1 base and J dropped 4 bases, with 8 bases sitting between them. The CDR3 sequence is 13 residues long. CDR3 sequence: CASSLQGGTEAFF. CDR3 nucleotides: TGTGCCAGCAGCTTGCAGGGAGGCACTGAAGCTTTCTTT.

This clone was seen more than once but under ten times. The J gene is TRBJ1-1, the V gene TRBV10-1, with a weak D call TRBD1 (5 bases). The CDR3 covers 14 residues. Trimming took 3 bases from V and 4 from J, leaving 12 bases between them. Per germline, CDR1 WNHNN and CDR2 SYGVQD (reference sequence). The CDR3 nucleotides read TGCGCCAGCAGTGAAGGGACCGCTGGCACTGAAGCTTTCTTT. As protein: CASSEGTAGTEAFF.

The chain recombines TRBV30 with TRBJ2-1; no definite D call. This CDR3 region has 11 residues. V lost 1 base and J 2 bases, leaving 0 bases between the germline ends. CDR1 and CDR2 (germline): GTSNPN, SVGIG (reference sequence). CDR3 coding DNA: TGTGCCTGGAGTGCCTACAATGAGCAGTTCTTC. Residues: CAWSAYNEQFF.

V and J are TRBV7-2 and TRBJ2-1; maybe TRBD1 (6 bases). Germline V gene lookup returns CDR1 SGHTA and CDR2 FQGNSA. Trimming removed 0 bases from V and 5 bases from J, with 8 bases in between. The CDR3 contains 14 residues. The CDR3 DNA reads as TGTGCCAGCAGCTTAGCCGGACAGCACAATGAGCAGTTCTTC. Protein sequence: CASSLAGQHNEQFF.

The J gene is TRBJ1-1, the V gene TRBV19; 10 nucleotides agree with TRBD1. V lost 7 bases, J lost 10 bases, and 18 bases stayed unmatched. The CDR3 has 16 residues. Germline values: CDR1 LNHDA, CDR2 SQIVND (reference sequence). The CDR3 sequence: CASIPPGQGTRYAAFF. The CDR3 nucleotides are TGTGCCAGTATTCCTCCGGGACAGGGGACAAGGTACGCAGCTTTCTTT. The full variable domain, its missing parts supplied by reference TRBV19 and TRBJ1-1, is DGGITQSPKYLFRKEGQNVTLSCEQNLNHDAMYWYRQDPGQGLRLIYYSQIVNDFQKGDIAEGYSVSREKKESFPLTVTSAQKNPTAFYLCASIPPGQGTRYAAFFGQGTRLTVV.

J is TRBJ2-3 and V is TRBV5-1; D not resolved. Germline V gene data show CDR1 as SGHRS and CDR2 as YFSETQ. V dropped 0 bases and J dropped 0 bases, with 8 bases sitting between them. This CDR3 has 15 residues. Written as DNA, the CDR3 is TGCGCCAGCAGCTTGGGGGCGACGAGCACAGATACGCAGTATTTT. It yields the protein CASSLGATSTDTQYF.

The chain links TRBV28 to TRBJ2-1; TRBD2 might be the D (5 bases). Trimming took off 1 base at V and 0 bases at J, with 19 bases between the two ends. Germline loops: CDR1 MDHEN, CDR2 SYDVKM. The CDR3 is 19 amino acids. CDR3 nucleotide sequence: TGTGCCAGCAGTTTATTCCCTCGGAATCGGGGAAGCTCCTACAATGAGCAGTTCTTC. The encoded protein is CASSLFPRNRGSSYNEQFF.

The chain recombines TRBV19 with TRBJ2-5; D might be TRBD1 (5 bases). There are 14 residues in the CDR3. V was trimmed by 1 base and J by 4 bases, leaving 10 bases between them. Germline CDR1 and CDR2: LNHDA and SQIVND (reference sequence). CDR3 nucleotides: TGTGCCAGTAGTATAGTCTCAGGGTCAGAGACCCAGTACTTC. Translating gives CASSIVSGSETQYF.

This rearrangement joins TRBV6-5 to TRBJ2-3; D may be TRBD2 (5 bases). CDR1 is MNHEY, CDR2 SVGAGI, per germline. Trimming shortened V by 0 bases and J by 6 bases, and 13 bases separated the two germline ends. This CDR3 has 15 residues. The CDR3 protein is CASSYSEADFDTQYF. In DNA, the CDR3 is TGTGCCAGCAGTTACTCGGAGGCAGACTTCGATACGCAGTATTTT.

The chain recombines TRBV4-2 with TRBJ2-4, with 7 bases aligning to TRBD1. This CDR3 is 18 amino acids long. CDR1 LGHNA and CDR2 YNFKEQ come from the germline V gene. Trimming removed 0 bases from V and 0 bases from J; junction bases left unmatched: 8. The CDR3 DNA reads as TGTGCCAGCAGCCAAGATTTGACAGGGAGTGAAGCCAAAAACATTCAGTACTTC. Protein: CASSQDLTGSEAKNIQYF.

The chain joins TRBV7-2 to TRBJ1-2; tentatively, D is TRBD1 (5 bases). Between the trimmed V and J ends, which lost 2 bases and 0 bases, there was a span of 13 bases. CDR1 SGHTA and CDR2 FQGNSA come from the germline V gene. CDR3 size: 16 residues. CDR3 coding DNA: TGTGCCAGCAGCTTACTGGCAGGGACTTCTAACTATGGCTACACCTTC. Amino acid sequence: CASSLLAGTSNYGYTF. Looking up the rest from reference TRBV7-2 and TRBJ1-2 gives the full variable domain: GAGVSQSPSNKVTEKGKDVELRCDPISGHTALYWYRQSLGQGLEFLIYFQGNSAPDKSGLPSDRFSAERTGGSVSTLTIQRTQQEDSAVYLCASSLLAGTSNYGYTFGSGTRLTVV.

This sequence joins TRBV9 and TRBJ2-3, with 8 positions matching TRBD1. In germline, CDR1 is SGDLS, CDR2 YYNGEE. This CDR3 spans 16 amino acids. The V gene end was trimmed by 4 bases and the J gene end by 2 bases; junction bases not matched to a gene: 9. As DNA, the CDR3 is TGTGCCAGCAGCCCCAGAGGACAGGGAAACACAGATACGCAGTATTTT. It encodes CASSPRGQGNTDTQYF.

This chain joins TRBV4-1 and TRBJ2-7; 8 nucleotides match TRBD2. Germline values: CDR1 MGHRA, CDR2 YSYEKL. There are 15 residues in the CDR3. After removal of 2 bases from V and 3 bases from J, the junction contained 6 bases not matched to a gene. The CDR3 is CASSQKLADFYEQYF. Here the CDR3 DNA reads TGCGCCAGCAGCCAAAAACTAGCGGACTTCTACGAGCAGTACTTC.

This clone was seen just once. The chain is built from TRBV27 and TRBJ2-2; a possible D gene is TRBD1 (5 bases). V lost 4 bases, J lost 5 bases, and 14 bases lay in between. The V gene's germline CDR1 is MNHEY and CDR2 SMNVEV (reference sequence). The CDR3 contains 15 residues. Here the CDR3 reads CASSSRGPRTGELFF. DNA for the CDR3: TGTGCCAGCAGTTCTAGGGGTCCGAGGACCGGGGAGCTGTTTTTT.

V is TRBV2 and J is TRBJ2-1, with D perhaps given as TRBD1 or TRBD2 (6 bases each). V was shortened by 6 bases and J by 8 bases, with 11 bases between the two germline ends. The CDR3 runs to 12 residues. Germline V lookup: CDR1 SNHLY, CDR2 FYNNEI. CDR3 sequence (DNA): TGTGCCAGCAGAATGAGGGGGGATGAGCAGTTCTTC. Encoded protein: CASRMRGDEQFF.

The chain is built from TRBV30 and TRBJ2-5; D might be TRBD1 or TRBD2, each matching 6 bases. Germline lookup yields CDR1 GTSNPN and CDR2 SVGIG (reference sequence). V lost 0 bases and J lost 5, with 13 bases in between. The CDR3 totals 14 residues. CDR3 coding DNA: TGTGCCTGGAGTGTCGCCGGGGGCGACGAGACCCAGTACTTC. Encoded protein: CAWSVAGGDETQYF. Combining the CDR3 with reference TRBV30 and TRBJ2-5 gives the whole variable domain SQTIHQWPATLVQPVGSPLSLECTVEGTSNPNLYWYRQAAGRGLQLLFYSVGIGQISSEVPQNLSASRPQDRQFILSSKKLLLSDSGFYLCAWSVAGGDETQYFGPGTRLLVL.